Included here is one TCR beta chain sequence, with context. Its specificity is not known. The PCR ran on 60 Vbeta and 13 Jbeta primers. TCRdb's copy holds only in-frame clones and misses some; the assay was immunoSEQ multiplex PCR. The data hold more than 85,000 clones, with around 85% observed a single time. The data originate from a study of cytomegalovirus exposure and HLA in healthy donors. Points from the study as a whole: Solely CMV serostatus was available to characterize immune exposure. Relative to the roughly 690-donor mean, N-insertions were reportedly fewer in an Asian-associated ancestry cluster in a later analysis. There were some V segments, including TRBV6-2 and TRBV6-3, excluded as indistinguishable.

Germline CDR1 is SGHVS and CDR2 is FQNEAQ. The CDR3 runs to 13 residues. The V end was cut by 2 bases, the J end by 8 bases, with 12 bases between. The genes are TRBV7-8 and TRBJ1-2; D is perhaps TRBD1 (6 bases). The origin of this receptor is a man aged 30 to 45 in good health and CMV-seropositive. Sequencing was done on a sample of PBMCs. Written as DNA, the CDR3 is TGTGCCAGCAGCTTAAATACAGGGCGCGGCTACACCTTC. As protein: CASSLNTGRGYTF.